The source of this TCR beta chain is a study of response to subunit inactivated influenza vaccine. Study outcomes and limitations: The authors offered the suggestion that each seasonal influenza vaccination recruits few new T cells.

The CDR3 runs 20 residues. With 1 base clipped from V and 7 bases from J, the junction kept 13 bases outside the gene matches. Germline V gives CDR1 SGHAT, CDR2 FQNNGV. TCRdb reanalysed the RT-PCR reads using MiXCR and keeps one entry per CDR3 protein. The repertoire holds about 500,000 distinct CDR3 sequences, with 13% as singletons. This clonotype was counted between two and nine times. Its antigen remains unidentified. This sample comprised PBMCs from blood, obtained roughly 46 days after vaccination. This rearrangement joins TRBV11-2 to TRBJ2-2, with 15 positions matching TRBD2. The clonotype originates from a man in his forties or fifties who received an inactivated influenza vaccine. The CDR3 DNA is TGTGCCAGCAGCTTAGTACGGCAGGGACTAGCGGGAGGATATAGCGGGGAGCTGTTTTTT. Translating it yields CASSLVRQGLAGGYSGELFF. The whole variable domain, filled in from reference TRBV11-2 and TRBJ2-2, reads EAGVAQSPRYKIIEKRQSVAFWCNPISGHATLYWYQQILGQGPKLLIQFQNNGVVDDSQLPKDRFSAERLKGVDSTLKIQPAKLEDSAVYLCASSLVRQGLAGGYSGELFFGEGSRLTVL.